Listed here are 27 T cell receptor beta chains from one sample, sequenced in a study of T cells in Graves' hyperthyroidism and ophthalmopathy. It was RNA transcripts that yielded the amplified TCR beta CDR3 regions. HTBI primers were employed in a first-round RT-PCR of the TCR CDR3. MiXCR, applied by TCRdb to the multiplex PCR reads, yields one record per CDR3 protein. The table shows a few hundred thousand distinct CDR3 sequences, with 25% occurring only once. Sample: blood. The receptor source for this set is a man between 50 and 59 years old with Graves' hyperthyroidism.

As concerns this clonotype: A much larger clone differs by one base, so this may be a read error. The chain has TRBV12-3 or TRBV12-4 and TRBJ2-7, with 11 bases lining up with TRBD2. The CDR3 covers 15 residues. Germline trimming cut 5 bases from V and 5 bases from J; bases unmatched to any gene: 8. DNA for the CDR3: TGTGCCAGCAGTGGTAGCGGGAGGGCCCCCAACGAGCAGTACTTC. Translated, it gives CASSGSGRAPNEQYF.

The sample holds a few counts of this clonotype. V is TRBV11-2 and J is TRBJ2-3, with 7 bases lining up with TRBD2. The junction had 10 bases not matched to a gene; V was cut back by 4 bases and J by 6 bases. Germline values: CDR1 SGHAT, CDR2 FQNNGV. This CDR3 has 15 residues. CDR3 amino acids: CASSSWTSIGDTQYF. The CDR3 region has the DNA TGTGCCAGCAGCTCCTGGACTAGTATAGGGGATACGCAGTATTTT.

The V call is TRBV3-1, the J call TRBJ2-2, with D hard to call. The length of the CDR3 is 15 residues. Per germline, CDR1 LGHDT and CDR2 YNNKEL (reference sequence). Trimming cost V 5 bases and J 4 bases, with 14 bases left between them. The CDR3 sequence: CASSARLMTTGELFF. DNA of the CDR3: TGTGCCAGCAGCGCGAGGTTAATGACCACCGGGGAGCTGTTTTTT.

This clonotype has a count of ten or more. The gene calls are TRBV29-1 and TRBJ1-1; TRBD1 is a possible D gene (5 bases). This CDR3 is 12 amino acids long. Trimming left V 4 bases short and J 11 bases short, with 17 bases between. The germline V gene has CDR1 SQVTM and CDR2 ANQGSEA. CDR3 loop: CSVVLTGEAAFF. The CDR3 bases are TGCAGCGTTGTTTTGACGGGGGAAGCGGCTTTCTTT.

This chain connects TRBV6-6 to TRBJ2-7; 7 bases line up with TRBD2. Germline loops: CDR1 MNHNY, CDR2 SVGAGI (reference sequence). The CDR3 runs 15 residues. With 0 bases clipped from V and 3 bases from J, the junction kept 5 bases outside the gene matches. The CDR3 loop is CASSYSLADLYEQYF. The CDR3, as DNA: TGTGCCAGCAGTTACTCGCTAGCGGACCTCTACGAGCAGTACTTC.

V gene TRBV5-1 combines with J gene TRBJ2-7, with D possibly matching TRBD1 (5 bases). V shed 0 bases and J shed 7 bases, with 14 bases lying between them. The CDR3 spans 14 residues. Germline CDR1 and CDR2: SGHRS and YFSETQ. Here the CDR3 DNA reads TGCGCCAGCAGCTTGGAGGGGATCAGGGATGAGCAGTACTTC. This gives the protein CASSLEGIRDEQYF.

V is TRBV29-1 and J is TRBJ2-1; unclear D gene. From germline, CDR1 is SQVTM and CDR2 ANQGSEA. CDR3 size: 12 residues. Between the trimmed V and J ends, which lost 7 bases and 0 bases, there was a span of 7 bases. CDR3 coding DNA: TGCAGCGCCAGCGCCTCCTACAATGAGCAGTTCTTC. As protein: CSASASYNEQFF.

The CDR3: CARGTGDTDTQYF. CDR3 DNA: TGTGCCCGCGGGACAGGGGACACAGATACGCAGTATTTT. The J gene is TRBJ2-3, the V gene TRBV2; TRBD1 matches 10 bases. Germline-derived CDR1 and CDR2 are SNHLY and FYNNEI. Trimming removed 11 bases from V and 2 bases from J; junction bases left unmatched: 4. The CDR3 is made up of 13 amino acids.

This clonotype has a count of ten or more. The chain is built from TRBV27 and TRBJ2-1, with TRBD1 identical over 8 bases. V shed 6 bases, J shed 6 bases, and the junction held 10 bases outside the gene matches. The CDR3 covers 15 residues. Germline V gene sequence: CDR1 MNHEY, CDR2 SMNVEV (reference sequence). The CDR3 nucleotides are TGTGCCAGCAGCACTCGGACAGGGCTCGGCAATGAGCAGTTCTTC. Translated, it gives CASSTRTGLGNEQFF.

This clonotype has a count of ten or more. The V gene is TRBV7-2, the J gene TRBJ2-1; the D gene is possibly TRBD2 (5 bases). Germline V gives CDR1 SGHTA, CDR2 FQGNSA. V was clipped by 2 bases and J by 0 bases, with 14 bases between them. The CDR3 is 17 residues long. The CDR3 nucleotides are TGTGCCAGCAGCTTAAGCGATCGGAGGAGCTCCTACAATGAGCAGTTCTTC. Its protein product is CASSLSDRRSSYNEQFF.

The V and J genes are TRBV20-1 and TRBJ2-3, with a tentative D call TRBD2 (6 bases). Germline V lookup: CDR1 DFQATT, CDR2 SNEGSKA (reference sequence). The CDR3 totals 14 residues. Trimming left V 7 bases short and J 3 bases short, with 17 bases between. As DNA, the CDR3 is TGCAGTGGAACCCGGGGGAGAAGTACAGATACGCAGTATTTT. It encodes CSGTRGRSTDTQYF.

This clonotype was seen a handful of times. The CDR3 nucleotides are TGTGCCAGCAGCTCAACCCGGGAGGATACGCAGTATTTT. Translation gives CASSSTREDTQYF. The rearrangement joins TRBV7-3 to TRBJ2-3; D perhaps matches TRBD2 (6 bases). Per the germline V gene, CDR1 is SGHTA and CDR2 is FQGTGA. The CDR3 length is 13 residues. Trimming removed 4 bases at V and 6 bases at J, with 11 bases between.

This clonotype was detected a few times. The CDR3 sequence: CASSLVGFGAAETQYF. The CDR3 region has the DNA TGTGCCAGCAGCTTAGTTGGATTTGGCGCGGCAGAGACCCAGTACTTC. V and J are TRBV7-9 and TRBJ2-5; D is undetermined. From germline, CDR1 is SEHNR and CDR2 FQNEAQ (reference sequence). V lost 1 base to trimming and J lost 4 bases, with 16 bases between them. This CDR3 has 16 amino acids.

This clonotype was observed a handful of times. The chain employs TRBV19 and TRBJ2-7; D is uncertain. CDR1 is LNHDA, CDR2 SQIVND, per germline (reference sequence). Trimming cost V 3 bases and J 3 bases, with 6 bases left between them. The CDR3 has 12 amino acids. The CDR3 here is CASSIVGYEQYF. The DNA for the CDR3 is TGTGCCAGTAGTATCGTCGGCTACGAGCAGTACTTC. The full variable domain, rest sourced from reference TRBV19 and TRBJ2-7, is DGGITQSPKYLFRKEGQNVTLSCEQNLNHDAMYWYRQDPGQGLRLIYYSQIVNDFQKGDIAEGYSVSREKKESFPLTVTSAQKNPTAFYLCASSIVGYEQYFGPGTRLTVT.

Many counts were recorded for this clonotype. V and J are TRBV7-6 and TRBJ2-7, with D maybe TRBD2 (5 bases). With 0 bases removed from V and 5 bases from J, the gap between germline ends came to 14 bases. This CDR3 has 15 residues. Per germline, CDR1 SGHVS and CDR2 FNYEAQ. CDR3 bases: TGTGCCAGCAGCTTAGCGCCCCGGACTGCTCACGAGCAGTACTTC. This codes for CASSLAPRTAHEQYF.

This chain links TRBV30 with TRBJ2-7; 9 bases are shared with TRBD2. J lost 6 bases, V lost 1 base, and 10 bases had no gene match. This CDR3 region has 15 residues. CDR1 GTSNPN and CDR2 SVGIG come from the germline V gene (reference sequence). The CDR3 DNA reads TGTGCCTGGAGTGGAGAACTCGCGGGAGGGGGCGAGCAGTACTTC. Translated, it gives CAWSGELAGGGEQYF.

This clonotype appeared a few times. The V call is TRBV20-1, the J call TRBJ2-7; D is unclear. V lost 4 bases and J 4 bases, leaving 11 bases between the germline ends. The V gene's germline CDR1 is DFQATT and CDR2 SNEGSKA (reference sequence). This CDR3 spans 12 amino acids. The CDR3 here is CSATGYSYEQYF. The DNA for the CDR3 is TGCAGTGCTACCGGGTATTCTTACGAGCAGTACTTC.

This clonotype was recorded many times. The rearrangement uses TRBV20-1 and TRBJ1-1; 9 nucleotides align to TRBD1. The CDR3 consists of 14 residues. With 5 bases clipped from V and 4 bases from J, the junction kept 8 bases outside the gene matches. Looked up from germline, CDR1 is DFQATT and CDR2 is SNEGSKA (reference sequence). CDR3 DNA sequence: TGCAGTGCTGGGGACGGGACAGGGTTCACTGAAGCTTTCTTT. Translated: CSAGDGTGFTEAFF.

This clonotype was seen repeatedly, ten times or more. CDR3 coding DNA: TGTGCCAGCAGTTTACTTGCAGGTTTAAACACTGAAGCTTTCTTT. It codes for CASSLLAGLNTEAFF. J is TRBJ1-1 and V is TRBV28; D gene uncertain. The CDR3 totals 15 residues. With 2 bases removed from V and 2 bases from J, the gap between germline ends came to 12 bases. Germline V gene lookup returns CDR1 MDHEN and CDR2 SYDVKM.

The rearrangement joins TRBV2 to TRBJ1-2, with 7 nucleotides matching TRBD1. J was trimmed by 4 bases and V by 4 bases; bases with no gene match: 6. Germline-derived CDR1 and CDR2 are SNHLY and FYNNEI. CDR3 size: 14 residues. CDR3 DNA sequence: TGTGCCAGCAGTGTCGGAGGGGGCGCCTATGGCTACACCTTC. Translated, it gives CASSVGGGAYGYTF.

The chain recombines TRBV3-1 with TRBJ2-1, with D perhaps matching TRBD1 or TRBD2 (5 bases each). The germline gives CDR1 LGHDT, CDR2 YNNKEL (reference sequence). CDR3 size: 17 residues. Trimming shortened V by 0 bases and J by 3 bases, and 15 bases separated the two germline ends. The CDR3 here is CASSQDIGTTDYNEQFF. The CDR3 nucleotides read TGTGCCAGCAGCCAAGATATCGGGACGACTGACTACAATGAGCAGTTCTTC.

The V call is TRBV19, the J call TRBJ2-1; 14 nucleotides match TRBD2. CDR3 length: 18 amino acids. Germline CDR1 reads LNHDA; CDR2 reads SQIVND (reference sequence). With V trimmed by 5 bases and J by 1 base, 7 bases remained unmatched. The CDR3 region is CASSRGLAGEVSYNEQFF. For the CDR3, the DNA is TGTGCCAGTAGTCGGGGACTAGCGGGAGAAGTTTCCTACAATGAGCAGTTCTTC.

This clonotype turned up a few times. The V and J genes are TRBV12-3 or TRBV12-4 and TRBJ1-6, with TRBD1 matching 8 bases. J was trimmed by 9 bases and V by 6 bases; bases with no gene match: 7. This CDR3 is built from 14 residues. CDR3 loop: CASSRGQGGSPLHF. The CDR3 DNA reads as TGTGCCAGCAGCCGAGGACAGGGTGGTTCACCCCTCCACTTT.

This clonotype was seen many times. V gene TRBV2 combines with J gene TRBJ2-3; D is possibly TRBD2 (6 bases). V was trimmed by 3 bases and J by 6 bases, leaving 10 bases between them. From germline, CDR1 is SNHLY and CDR2 FYNNEI. This CDR3 is 13 amino acids long. CDR3 loop: CASSDTSGDTQYF. The CDR3 coding sequence is TGTGCCAGCAGTGATACGAGCGGGGATACGCAGTATTTT.

The rearrangement uses TRBV7-9 and TRBJ2-7; the D is unclear. Trimming stripped 7 bases from V and 4 bases from J, with 8 bases between. The CDR3 loop spans 11 amino acids. The germline V gene encodes CDR1 SEHNR and CDR2 FQNEAQ (reference sequence). The CDR3 region has the DNA TGTGCCAGCATCGAAGGTTACGAGCAGTACTTC. The encoded protein is CASIEGYEQYF.

V and J are TRBV19 and TRBJ1-5; the match to TRBD1 covers 9 bases. With 4 bases clipped from V and 4 bases from J, the junction kept 5 bases outside the gene matches. Germline V gene lookup returns CDR1 LNHDA and CDR2 SQIVND (reference sequence). This CDR3 is built from 15 residues. The CDR3 coding sequence is TGTGCCAGTAGTACGGACAGGGGATTAAATCAGCCCCAGCATTTT. Translated, it gives CASSTDRGLNQPQHF.

The V and J genes are TRBV20-1 and TRBJ1-6; perhaps TRBD1 as D (5 bases). The CDR3 spans 16 residues. V lost 6 bases and J 4 bases, leaving 19 bases between the germline ends. Germline CDR1 DFQATT, CDR2 SNEGSKA (reference sequence). The DNA of the CDR3 is TGCAGTGCCATCAGGGAAACAGGCTCGTATAATTCACCCCTCCACTTT. Protein product: CSAIRETGSYNSPLHF.